A selection of T cell receptor beta chains follows, all from one sample in a study of metastatic and nonmetastatic thyroid tumors. MiXCR re-clonotyped the PCR reads for TCRdb. This table holds about 40,000 clones, 16% found once. The material sequenced was blood. Source of these receptors: a female donor with papillary thyroid cancer or a benign thyroid nodule (not recorded which). Some clones in this sample may be carry-over from other donors' samples. The CDR3 runs from the conserved cysteine through the conserved F or W. The order of the fields is clone size, J gene, V gene, D gene, CDR3 protein, CDR3 DNA. A D gene is named only where the DNA matches it firmly. Size values are once, few and many counts, or a class for expanded clones, and some rows have none.

many | TRBJ2-3 | TRBV28 | TRBD2 | CAGSRGGPDTQYF | TGTGCCGGATCGCGGGGGGGGCCAGATACGCAGTATTTT
many | TRBJ2-5 | TRBV24-1 | TRBD2 | CATSETGTSGSRRETQYF | TGTGCCACCAGTGAGACCGGGACTAGCGGGAGCCGAAGGGAGACCCAGTACTTC
few | TRBJ1-1 | TRBV2 | NA | CASSDSLKGQPQAFF | TGTGCAAGCAGTGACTCCTTGAAGGGCCAGCCTCAAGCTTTCTTT
NA | TRBJ1-1 | TRBV5-1 | NA | CASSLRGNTEAFF | TGCGCCAGCAGCTTGAGGGGGAACACTGAAGCTTTCTTT
many | TRBJ2-2 | TRBV7-7 | NA | CASSPRGMAGELFF | TGTGCTAGCAGCCCCCGGGGGATGGCCGGGGAGCTGTTTTTT
few | TRBJ2-7 | TRBV12-3/TRBV12-4 | TRBD1 | CAISRDRTSYEQHF | TGTGCCATCAGTCGGGACAGGACTTCCTACGAGCAGCACTTC
many | TRBJ1-2 | TRBV5-1 | NA | CASSLEAGIYGYTF | TGCGCCAGCAGCTTGGAGGCAGGGATCTATGGCTACACCTTC
many | TRBJ1-1 | TRBV12-3/TRBV12-4 | NA | CASSFGANTEAFF | TGTGCCAGCAGCTTCGGTGCGAACACTGAAGCTTTCTTT
many | TRBJ1-1 | TRBV7-6 | NA | CASSLFRGEAFF | TGTGCCAGCAGCTTATTCAGGGGTGAAGCTTTCTTT
many | TRBJ2-3 | TRBV5-1 | TRBD2 | CASSLSGERTDTQYF | TGCGCCAGCAGCTTAAGCGGGGAACGAACAGATACGCAGTATTTT
many | TRBJ1-2 | TRBV27 | TRBD1 | CASSLDRAVGYTF | TGTGCCAGCAGTTTAGACAGGGCGGTTGGCTACACCTTC
many | TRBJ2-7 | TRBV27 | NA | CASSLEGSRSYEQYF | TGTGCCAGCAGTTTAGAGGGAAGTAGATCCTACGAGCAGTACTTC
many | TRBJ1-1 | TRBV7-3 | TRBD1 | CASSLTGRTEAFF | TGTGCCAGCAGCTTGACAGGGCGGACTGAAGCTTTCTTT
many | TRBJ1-2 | TRBV7-9 | NA | CASSFGTNYGYTF | TGTGCCAGCAGCTTCGGGACTAACTATGGCTACACCTTC
many | TRBJ2-5 | TRBV19 | TRBD2 | CASKAGDLNLETQYF | TGTGCCAGTAAGGCGGGGGACCTTAATTTAGAGACCCAGTACTTC
NA | TRBJ1-1 | TRBV11-2 | TRBD1 | CASSFSTGGRWATEAFF | TGTGCCAGTAGCTTCAGTACAGGGGGCCGGTGGGCCACTGAAGCTTTCTTT
many | TRBJ2-4 | TRBV12-3/TRBV12-4 | TRBD1 | CASSLEGGPPQVQYF | TGTGCCAGCAGTTTGGAAGGGGGCCCCCCCCAGGTTCAGTACTTC
many | TRBJ2-7 | TRBV10-2 | NA | CASSGTGSSYEQYF | TGCGCCAGCTCCGGGACTGGGAGCTCCTACGAGCAGTACTTC
many | TRBJ2-3 | TRBV19 | TRBD1 | CATLDRGRTDTQYF | TGTGCCACCCTGGACAGGGGGCGCACAGATACGCAGTATTTT
many | TRBJ1-6 | TRBV6-5 | NA | CASSYSNGGAHSPLHF | TGTGCCAGCAGTTACTCGAACGGGGGGGCTCATTCACCCCTCCACTTT
many | TRBJ1-1 | TRBV30 | NA | CAWSASTGPAFF | TGTGCCTGGAGTGCCTCTACAGGCCCAGCTTTCTTT
medium-sized | TRBJ1-1 | TRBV6-1 | TRBD1 | CASSRDRGTEAFF | TGTGCCAGCAGTAGGGACAGGGGCACTGAAGCTTTCTTT
NA | TRBJ1-1 | TRBV5-1 | NA | CASSTGAGTEAFF | TGCGCCAGCAGCACGGGGGCTGGGACTGAAGCTTTCTTT